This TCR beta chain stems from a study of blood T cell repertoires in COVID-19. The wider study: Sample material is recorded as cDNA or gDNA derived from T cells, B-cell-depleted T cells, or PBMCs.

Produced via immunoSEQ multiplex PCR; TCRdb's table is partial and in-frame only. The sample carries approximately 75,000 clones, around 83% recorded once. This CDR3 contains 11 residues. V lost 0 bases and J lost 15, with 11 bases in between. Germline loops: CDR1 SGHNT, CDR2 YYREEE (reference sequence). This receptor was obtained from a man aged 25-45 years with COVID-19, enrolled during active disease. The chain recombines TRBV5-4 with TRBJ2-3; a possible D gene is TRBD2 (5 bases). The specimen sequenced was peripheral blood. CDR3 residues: CASSLAGLVYF. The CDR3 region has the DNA TGTGCCAGCAGCTTGGCTGGACTGGTCTATTTT. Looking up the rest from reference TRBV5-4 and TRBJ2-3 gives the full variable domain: ETGVTQSPTHLIKTRGQQVTLRCSSQSGHNTVSWYQQALGQGPQFIFQYYREEENGRGNFPPRFSGLQFPNYSSELNVNALELDDSALYLCASSLAGLVYFGPGTRLTVL.